A single sample gave rise to the 25 T cell receptor beta chains below, sequenced in a study of CD8 T cells in Susac syndrome. Reverse transcription of about 0.45 to 1 ug RNA was carried out with random hexamers. One entry per CDR3 protein, called by TCRdb with MiXCR from the immunoSEQ multiplex PCR reads. The profile covers under 95,000 distinct CDR3 sequences, with roughly 94% appearing a single time and about 0.3% taken by the ten largest. The specimen was CD4+ T cells from PBMCs. The origin of the receptors is a human donor with Susac syndrome.

The chain joins TRBV12-5 to TRBJ1-1, with a possible D match to TRBD1 (5 bases). The ends were cut back, 2 bases at V and 5 bases at J, with 9 bases in the middle. Germline-derived CDR1 and CDR2 are LGHNT and FRNRAP. CDR3 length: 13 residues. The CDR3 DNA follows: TGTGCTAGTGGTTTGAATGAGGGGACTGAAGCTTTCTTT. Translation gives CASGLNEGTEAFF. The entire variable domain, with the rest obtained from reference TRBV12-5 and TRBJ1-1, is as follows: DARVTQTPRHKVTEMGQEVTMRCQPILGHNTVFWYRQTMMQGLELLAYFRNRAPLDDSGMPKDRFSAEMPDATLATLKIQPSEPRDSAVYFCASGLNEGTEAFFGQGTRLTVV.

V gene TRBV4-2 combines with J gene TRBJ2-1; 7 bases line up with TRBD2. The CDR3 has 16 residues. Trimming took 3 bases from V and 0 from J; bases not matched to a gene: 5. CDR1 and CDR2 (germline): LGHNA, YNFKEQ. Written as DNA, the CDR3 is TGTGCCAGCAGCCAGACCGGGACTACCTCCTACAATGAGCAGTTCTTC. It specifies CASSQTGTTSYNEQFF.

The gene calls are TRBV20-1 and TRBJ2-3; 7 bases map to TRBD1. The germline CDR1 and CDR2 sequences are DFQATT and SNEGSKA (reference sequence). There are 13 residues in the CDR3. The ends lost 2 bases at V and 3 bases at J; junction bases unmatched: 2. The CDR3 reads CSARLRGTDTQYF. In DNA, the CDR3 is TGCAGTGCTAGACTCAGGGGGACAGATACGCAGTATTTT.

This sequence joins TRBV4-1 and TRBJ1-1; D gene uncertain. Trimming cost V 0 bases and J 0 bases, with 17 bases left between them. This CDR3 has 18 amino acids. In germline, CDR1 is MGHRA, CDR2 YSYEKL. In nucleotides, the CDR3 is TGCGCCAGCAGCCAAGATATGAGCGGAACAACTATGAACACTGAAGCTTTCTTT. Translated, it gives CASSQDMSGTTMNTEAFF.

J is TRBJ2-5 and V is TRBV7-2, with D perhaps matching TRBD1 or TRBD2 (5 bases each). The V and J ends lost 4 bases and 1 base respectively, with 13 bases between them. CDR3 length: 15 amino acids. CDR1 SGHTA and CDR2 FQGNSA come from the germline V gene. The CDR3 spells CASSSLGRPQETQYF. In nucleotides, the CDR3 is TGTGCCAGCAGCTCCTTGGGACGGCCCCAAGAGACCCAGTACTTC.

The V and J genes are TRBV30 and TRBJ1-2, with D uncertain. This CDR3 has 12 amino acids. V was shortened by 7 bases and J by 6 bases, with 15 bases between the two germline ends. Germline V CDR1 and CDR2: GTSNPN, SVGIG (reference sequence). The CDR3: CASTTFPHGYTF. CDR3 nucleotides: TGTGCCTCTACGACGTTCCCCCATGGCTACACCTTC.

This chain joins TRBV30 and TRBJ2-7; maybe TRBD1 (6 bases). Germline CDR1 GTSNPN, CDR2 SVGIG (reference sequence). This CDR3 comprises 13 residues. The germline V and J ends were trimmed by 3 bases and 6 bases, with 15 bases remaining between them. CDR3 DNA sequence: TGTGCCTGGAGCGCGACAGGTGCAGGCGAGCAGTACTTC. Translated: CAWSATGAGEQYF.

This clonotype was seen once. This chain connects TRBV6-1 to TRBJ2-5, with 11 bases aligning to TRBD2. From germline, CDR1 is MNHNS and CDR2 SASEGT. V shed 2 bases, J shed 7 bases, and the junction held 6 bases outside the gene matches. CDR3 length: 15 amino acids. CDR3 amino acids: CASSEKPSGGTTQYF. In nucleotides, the CDR3 is TGTGCCAGCAGTGAAAAGCCTAGCGGGGGGACGACCCAGTACTTC.

The chain joins TRBV29-1 to TRBJ2-5, with 12 bases that match TRBD2. The V gene end was trimmed by 5 bases and the J gene end by 2 bases; junction bases not matched to a gene: 3. This CDR3 has 14 amino acids. Germline V gene lookup returns CDR1 SQVTM and CDR2 ANQGSEA. CDR3 amino acids: CSVSGLAGQETQYF. As DNA, the CDR3 is TGCAGCGTTAGTGGACTAGCGGGGCAAGAGACCCAGTACTTC.

The genes are TRBV2 and TRBJ2-1; no clear D. There are 13 residues in the CDR3. The V gene lost 3 bases and the J gene lost 3 bases, with 6 bases spanning the gap. The germline V gene has CDR1 SNHLY and CDR2 FYNNEI. Here the CDR3 reads CASSEDDYNEQFF. The DNA for the CDR3 is TGTGCCAGCAGTGAGGACGACTACAATGAGCAGTTCTTC.

This clonotype was picked up one time. The chain carries TRBV15 and TRBJ1-2, with a tentative D call TRBD1 (5 bases). Germline V gene lookup returns CDR1 LNHNV and CDR2 YYDKDF (reference sequence). V shed 5 bases and J shed 2 bases, with 9 bases lying between them. The CDR3 runs to 13 residues. The CDR3 sequence: CATSGGRNYGYTF. CDR3 bases: TGTGCCACCAGCGGGGGACGGAACTATGGCTACACCTTC.

This rearrangement joins TRBV29-1 to TRBJ1-1; 8 nucleotides agree with TRBD1. V lost 7 bases to trimming and J lost 0 bases; unmatched junction nucleotides: 19. Germline loops: CDR1 SQVTM, CDR2 ANQGSEA. The CDR3 has 18 residues. The CDR3 loop is CSATAGAGGLPLNTEAFF. The CDR3 nucleotides read TGCAGCGCCACCGCCGGGGCAGGGGGCCTTCCTTTGAACACTGAAGCTTTCTTT.

J is TRBJ1-1 and V is TRBV20-1; D uncertain. Trimming pared 0 bases from V and 3 bases from J, leaving 5 bases between. From germline, CDR1 is DFQATT and CDR2 SNEGSKA (reference sequence). CDR3 length equals 12 residues. The CDR3 DNA follows: TGCAGTGCTAGAGATCGGTACACTGAAGCTTTCTTT. Its translation is CSARDRYTEAFF.

The rearrangement joins TRBV7-7 to TRBJ2-3, with 13 nucleotides matching TRBD2. V lost 5 bases to trimming and J lost 2 bases; unmatched junction nucleotides: 4. Germline CDR1 SSHAT, CDR2 FNYEAQ (reference sequence). The CDR3 runs 16 residues. CDR3 in amino acids: CASSPGLAGATDTQYF. Here the CDR3 DNA reads TGTGCCAGCAGCCCAGGACTAGCGGGGGCCACAGATACGCAGTATTTT.

The chain joins TRBV2 to TRBJ1-2; tentatively, D is TRBD1 (6 bases). The CDR3 has 14 residues. Trimming removed 5 bases from V and 8 bases from J, with 18 bases in between. CDR1 SNHLY and CDR2 FYNNEI come from the germline V gene. This CDR3 reads CASSNRDTGKGYTF. The CDR3 nucleotides read TGTGCCAGCAGTAACCGGGACACCGGCAAGGGCTACACCTTC.

V is TRBV6-5 and J is TRBJ1-1; TRBD1 aligns across 7 bases. Trimming at V came to 6 bases and at J to 7 bases, leaving 2 bases not matched to a gene. Germline assignment: CDR1 MNHEY and CDR2 SVGAGI. The CDR3 loop spans 11 amino acids. The DNA for the CDR3 is TGTGCCAGCAGGGGACAGTTTGAAGCTTTCTTT. It translates to CASRGQFEAFF.

This clonotype was recorded once. The chain joins TRBV20-1 to TRBJ2-6, with 8 bases matching TRBD1. V dropped 2 bases and J dropped 4; count of bases not matched to a gene: 10. The CDR3 consists of 17 residues. Germline CDR1 is DFQATT and CDR2 is SNEGSKA (reference sequence). The CDR3: CSARRAGQGAGANVLTF. As DNA, the CDR3 is TGCAGTGCTAGACGAGCCGGACAGGGAGCAGGGGCCAACGTCCTGACTTTC.

The rearrangement uses TRBV30 and TRBJ1-3; D unresolved. V lost 7 bases to trimming and J lost 0 bases, with 10 bases between them. Germline values: CDR1 GTSNPN, CDR2 SVGIG (reference sequence). The CDR3 is made up of 13 amino acids. CDR3 loop: CASSVRSGNTIYF. CDR3 in DNA: TGTGCCTCCTCAGTCCGCTCTGGAAACACCATATATTTT.

The J gene is TRBJ1-2, the V gene TRBV4-3; 8 bases line up with TRBD1. The V gene's germline CDR1 is LGHNA and CDR2 YSLEER. The V segment lost 4 bases and the J segment 8 bases; nucleotides outside the gene matches: 9. The CDR3 covers 14 residues. CDR3 amino acids: CASSPLTGEDGYTF. The CDR3 DNA is TGCGCCAGCAGCCCCTTGACAGGGGAGGACGGCTACACCTTC.

CDR3 residues: CSARDYQGIGEKLFF. CDR3 in DNA: TGCAGTGCTAGAGATTACCAGGGTATAGGAGAAAAACTGTTTTTT. J is TRBJ1-4 and V is TRBV20-1, with a possible D match to TRBD1 (5 bases). CDR1 and CDR2 from the germline V gene are DFQATT and SNEGSKA (reference sequence). The CDR3 has 15 residues. The V and J ends lost 0 bases and 8 bases respectively, with 16 bases between them.

The sample holds one count of this clonotype. CDR3 in amino acids: CAWSSNRGRSPLHF. As DNA, the CDR3 is TGTGCCTGGAGTTCGAACAGGGGGCGTTCACCCCTCCACTTT. This rearrangement joins TRBV30 to TRBJ1-6; 9 bases are a match to TRBD1. From germline, CDR1 is GTSNPN and CDR2 SVGIG (reference sequence). CDR3 length: 14 amino acids. With 2 bases clipped from V and 9 bases from J, the junction kept 5 bases outside the gene matches. Based on the CDR3 plus reference TRBV30 and TRBJ1-6, the full variable domain is SQTIHQWPATLVQPVGSPLSLECTVEGTSNPNLYWYRQAAGRGLQLLFYSVGIGQISSEVPQNLSASRPQDRQFILSSKKLLLSDSGFYLCAWSSNRGRSPLHFGNGTRLTVT.

The J gene is TRBJ1-6, the V gene TRBV30; D may be TRBD1 (5 bases). The V gene's germline CDR1 is GTSNPN and CDR2 SVGIG (reference sequence). The CDR3 runs 13 residues. V was shortened by 3 bases and J by 7 bases, with 10 bases between the two germline ends. The CDR3 DNA sequence: TGTGCCTGGAGGCCCCCAGGGAATTCACCCCTCCACTTT. As protein: CAWRPPGNSPLHF.

This clonotype showed up just once. This chain joins TRBV11-2 and TRBJ2-1, with D unclear. Germline V gene data show CDR1 as SGHAT and CDR2 as FQNNGV. CDR3 length: 15 residues. The V and J ends lost 4 bases and 5 bases respectively, with 15 bases between them. The CDR3 coding sequence is TGTGCCAGCAGCTCCGGGTCACAAACCGACAATGAGCAGTTCTTC. Translating it yields CASSSGSQTDNEQFF.

The CDR3: CASSLGGFDQPQHF. The DNA of the CDR3 is TGCGCCAGCAGCCTCGGGGGCTTTGATCAGCCCCAGCATTTT. V gene TRBV5-1 combines with J gene TRBJ1-5, with TRBD1 as a possible D gene (6 bases). The length of the CDR3 is 14 residues. The V gene lost 4 bases and the J gene lost 5 bases, with 13 bases spanning the gap. Germline CDR1 SGHRS, CDR2 YFSETQ.

The CDR3: CASSPPSGNRYTF. The CDR3 region has the DNA TGTGCCAGCTCACCACCTTCGGGGAATCGCTACACCTTC. V usage is TRBV18 and J usage is TRBJ1-2; no definite D call. V was trimmed by 0 bases and J by 9 bases, leaving 11 bases between them. The CDR3 has 13 amino acids. CDR1 KGHSH and CDR2 LQKENI come from the germline V gene.